A selection of T cell receptor beta chains follows, all from one sample in a study of T-cell reconstitution after alpha-beta-depleted transplantation in children. MiXCR was run by TCRdb on the PCR reads, yielding one entry per CDR3 protein. The sample gives approximately 500,000 distinct CDR3 sequences, over 20% of which show up once; around a third is in the top ten. Here the sequenced sample was PBMCs, taken before TCRalphabeta/CD19-depleted stem cell transplant. Receptors were obtained from a boy in the first two years of life with Wiskott-Aldrich syndrome, due to receive a stem cell transplant. Each CDR3 is given with its conserved first and last residue. Fields, in order: CDR3 length, V gene, J gene, D gene, clone size, CDR3 DNA, CDR3 protein. The D gene is left open where the match is weak. Clone size, where shown, is once, few, many, or a class for clones that have expanded.

CDR3 length: 16; V gene: TRBV7-2; J gene: TRBJ2-7; D gene: TRBD1; clone size: .; CDR3 DNA: TGTGCCAGCAATCCCATTCCCGGGACAGGGGACCGTCAGCAGTACTTC; CDR3 protein: CASNPIPGTGDRQQYF
CDR3 length: 16; V gene: TRBV19; J gene: TRBJ2-2; D gene: TRBD2; clone size: few; CDR3 DNA: TGTGCCAGTAGGCAGGGACTAGCGGGAGATACCGGGGAGCTGTTTTTT; CDR3 protein: CASRQGLAGDTGELFF
CDR3 length: 14; V gene: TRBV5-1; J gene: TRBJ2-1; D gene: .; clone size: .; CDR3 DNA: TGCGCCAGCATAAAACGAAGCAGTGACAATGAGCAGTTCTTC; CDR3 protein: CASIKRSSDNEQFF
CDR3 length: 17; V gene: TRBV27; J gene: TRBJ1-6; D gene: .; clone size: .; CDR3 DNA: TGTGCCAGCAGTTTATCGAGGAGTAGCTCCTATAATTCACCCCTCCACTTT; CDR3 protein: CASSLSRSSSYNSPLHF
CDR3 length: 13; V gene: TRBV11-2; J gene: TRBJ1-4; D gene: .; clone size: few; CDR3 DNA: TGTGCCAGCAGCTCCATGGCGAATGAAAAACTGTTTTTT; CDR3 protein: CASSSMANEKLFF
CDR3 length: 15; V gene: TRBV5-5; J gene: TRBJ2-7; D gene: TRBD2; clone size: .; CDR3 DNA: TGTGCCAGCAGCTTGGCCCTAGCGGGAGTCTACGAGCAGTACTTC; CDR3 protein: CASSLALAGVYEQYF
CDR3 length: 19; V gene: TRBV11-1; J gene: TRBJ1-5; D gene: TRBD1; clone size: .; CDR3 DNA: TGTGCCAGCAGCTCCTCCCCACGACAGGGGGTGGATAGCAATCAGCCCCAGCATTTT; CDR3 protein: CASSSSPRQGVDSNQPQHF
CDR3 length: 19; V gene: TRBV20-1; J gene: TRBJ2-7; D gene: .; clone size: few; CDR3 DNA: TGCAGTGCTAGACCCCCGGACAGGGAGGGCCCAGTCGGATTCTACGAGCAGTACTTC; CDR3 protein: CSARPPDREGPVGFYEQYF
CDR3 length: 14; V gene: TRBV7-6; J gene: TRBJ2-3; D gene: .; clone size: once; CDR3 DNA: TGTGCCAGCATGCAGGGACAACACACAGATACGCAGTATTTT; CDR3 protein: CASMQGQHTDTQYF
CDR3 length: 14; V gene: TRBV24-1; J gene: TRBJ2-7; D gene: .; clone size: .; CDR3 DNA: TGTGCCACCAGTGCCGCTAAAGGGTCTGGGGAGCAGTACTTC; CDR3 protein: CATSAAKGSGEQYF
CDR3 length: 15; V gene: TRBV5-6; J gene: TRBJ2-7; D gene: .; clone size: .; CDR3 DNA: TGTGCCAGCAGCTTGAGGGGGAAGGGCTCCTACGAGCAGTACTTC; CDR3 protein: CASSLRGKGSYEQYF